This is a list of T cell receptor beta chains from one sample in a study of blood T cell repertoires in COVID-19. The table came from immunoSEQ multiplex PCR; TCRdb's copy has only in-frame clones and leaves some out. The table records approximately 110,000 clones, 65% to 80% of them present only once. The specimen was peripheral blood. The receptors shown here come from a man aged 65-85 years with active or convalescent COVID-19. The CDR3 runs from the conserved cysteine through the conserved F or W. Fields, in order: D gene, J gene, V gene, clone size, CDR3 protein, CDR3 DNA. D genes are given only for firm matches. Some rows have no size entry. The others give once, few or many, or a class for an expanded clone.

D gene: TRBD1; J gene: TRBJ2-7; V gene: TRBV5-6; clone size: once; CDR3 protein: CASSGETGSSYEQYF; CDR3 DNA: TGTGCCAGCAGCGGGGAGACAGGGAGCTCCTACGAGCAGTACTTC
D gene: .; J gene: TRBJ1-3; V gene: TRBV15; clone size: .; CDR3 protein: CATSSRSSGNTIYF; CDR3 DNA: TGTGCCACCAGCAGTAGAAGCTCTGGAAACACCATATATTTT
D gene: .; J gene: TRBJ1-6; V gene: TRBV4-1; clone size: .; CDR3 protein: CASSHERSSYNSPLHF; CDR3 DNA: TGCGCCAGCAGCCACGAACGGAGCTCCTATAATTCACCCCTCCACTTT
D gene: TRBD1; J gene: TRBJ2-3; V gene: TRBV6-2/TRBV6-3; clone size: .; CDR3 protein: CASSYPTGGTDTQYF; CDR3 DNA: TGTGCCAGCAGCTATCCCACAGGGGGCACAGATACGCAGTATTTT
D gene: TRBD1; J gene: TRBJ1-1; V gene: TRBV5-1; clone size: .; CDR3 protein: CASKGTGGGTEAFF; CDR3 DNA: TGCGCCAGCAAGGGGACAGGGGGCGGCACTGAAGCTTTCTTT
D gene: TRBD1; J gene: TRBJ2-5; V gene: TRBV5-1; clone size: once; CDR3 protein: CASTLTGQETQYF; CDR3 DNA: TGCGCCAGCACCTTGACAGGGCAAGAGACCCAGTACTTC
D gene: .; J gene: TRBJ2-7; V gene: TRBV11-2; clone size: .; CDR3 protein: CASSRLEAYSYEQYF; CDR3 DNA: TGTGCCAGCAGCCGACTTGAGGCGTATTCCTACGAGCAGTACTTC
D gene: TRBD1; J gene: TRBJ1-1; V gene: TRBV6-5; clone size: .; CDR3 protein: CASRTTGVSTEAFF; CDR3 DNA: TGTGCCAGCAGGACTACAGGGGTTTCCACTGAAGCTTTCTTT
D gene: .; J gene: TRBJ2-7; V gene: TRBV18; clone size: .; CDR3 protein: CASSPSGRGREQYF; CDR3 DNA: TGTGCCAGCTCACCCTCGGGCAGGGGAAGAGAGCAGTACTTC
D gene: .; J gene: TRBJ2-1; V gene: TRBV15; clone size: .; CDR3 protein: CATSRSAGNYNEQFF; CDR3 DNA: TGTGCCACCAGCAGATCCGCAGGGAATTACAATGAGCAGTTCTTC
D gene: TRBD2; J gene: TRBJ2-5; V gene: TRBV30; clone size: .; CDR3 protein: CAWTSGLAEKETQYF; CDR3 DNA: TGTGCCTGGACCTCGGGACTAGCGGAAAAAGAGACCCAGTACTTC
D gene: .; J gene: TRBJ2-5; V gene: TRBV6-5; clone size: .; CDR3 protein: CASTRQYEETQYF; CDR3 DNA: TGTGCCAGCACCCGACAGTATGAGGAGACCCAGTACTTC
D gene: TRBD1; J gene: TRBJ1-1; V gene: TRBV19; clone size: .; CDR3 protein: CASSRRTGANTEAFF; CDR3 DNA: TGTGCCAGTAGTAGGCGGACAGGGGCGAACACTGAAGCTTTCTTT
D gene: .; J gene: TRBJ2-5; V gene: TRBV5-6; clone size: .; CDR3 protein: CASSSPQAGETQYF; CDR3 DNA: TGTGCCAGCAGCTCCCCACAGGCCGGAGAGACCCAGTACTTC
D gene: TRBD1; J gene: TRBJ1-5; V gene: TRBV2; clone size: .; CDR3 protein: CASSGTGGVQPQHF; CDR3 DNA: TGTGCCAGCAGCGGGACAGGGGGGGTTCAGCCCCAGCATTTT
D gene: TRBD1; J gene: TRBJ1-2; V gene: TRBV10-3; clone size: .; CDR3 protein: CAISGTANINGYTF; CDR3 DNA: TGTGCCATCAGCGGGACAGCTAATATAAATGGCTACACCTTC
D gene: .; J gene: TRBJ1-1; V gene: TRBV15; clone size: few; CDR3 protein: CATSRGLMTVNTEAFF; CDR3 DNA: TGTGCCACCAGCAGAGGCCTGATGACAGTGAACACTGAAGCTTTCTTT
D gene: .; J gene: TRBJ1-5; V gene: TRBV7-2; clone size: .; CDR3 protein: CASSEDSFVNQPQHF; CDR3 DNA: TGTGCCAGCAGCGAGGACAGCTTCGTCAATCAGCCCCAGCATTTT
D gene: .; J gene: TRBJ1-5; V gene: TRBV6-6; clone size: few; CDR3 protein: CASSYLGGSQPQHF; CDR3 DNA: TGTGCCAGCAGTTATCTGGGGGGTAGTCAGCCCCAGCATTTT
D gene: .; J gene: TRBJ1-2; V gene: TRBV7-9; clone size: .; CDR3 protein: CASSLSDGYTF; CDR3 DNA: TGTGCCAGCAGTCTTAGCGATGGCTACACCTTC
D gene: TRBD1; J gene: TRBJ2-5; V gene: TRBV5-1; clone size: .; CDR3 protein: CASSDRGSETQYF; CDR3 DNA: TGCGCCAGCAGTGACAGGGGATCAGAGACCCAGTACTTC
D gene: TRBD1; J gene: TRBJ2-2; V gene: TRBV10-1; clone size: .; CDR3 protein: CASSGLAGGDTGELFF; CDR3 DNA: TGCGCCAGCAGTGGGCTAGCAGGGGGCGATACCGGGGAGCTGTTTTTT
D gene: .; J gene: TRBJ2-1; V gene: TRBV9; clone size: .; CDR3 protein: CASSVVPNTLNEQFF; CDR3 DNA: TGTGCCAGCAGCGTAGTTCCTAATACCCTAAATGAGCAGTTCTTC
D gene: .; J gene: TRBJ1-6; V gene: TRBV2; clone size: once; CDR3 protein: CASAGQATYNSPLHF; CDR3 DNA: TGTGCCAGTGCAGGGCAGGCGACCTATAATTCACCCCTCCACTTT
D gene: .; J gene: TRBJ2-5; V gene: TRBV7-9; clone size: .; CDR3 protein: CASSPWTAQETQYF; CDR3 DNA: TGTGCCAGCAGCCCATGGACAGCCCAAGAGACCCAGTACTTC
D gene: .; J gene: TRBJ1-2; V gene: TRBV3-1/TRBV3-2; clone size: .; CDR3 protein: CASSKGGTDGVGYTF; CDR3 DNA: TGTGCCAGCAGTAAAGGGGGTACAGACGGGGTAGGCTACACCTTC
D gene: TRBD1; J gene: TRBJ1-1; V gene: TRBV9; clone size: .; CDR3 protein: CASSADRVPNTEAFF; CDR3 DNA: TGTGCCAGCAGCGCGGACAGGGTACCGAACACTGAAGCTTTCTTT
D gene: TRBD1; J gene: TRBJ1-2; V gene: TRBV25-1; clone size: .; CDR3 protein: CASSEGWTGNGYTF; CDR3 DNA: TGTGCCAGCAGTGAAGGTTGGACAGGGAATGGCTACACCTTC
D gene: .; J gene: TRBJ1-1; V gene: TRBV4-2; clone size: .; CDR3 protein: CASSQEPQGGNTEAFF; CDR3 DNA: TGTGCCAGCAGCCAAGAACCCCAGGGCGGAAACACTGAAGCTTTCTTT
D gene: TRBD2; J gene: TRBJ2-3; V gene: TRBV5-1; clone size: .; CDR3 protein: CASSLGLAGDYTQYF; CDR3 DNA: TGCGCCAGCAGCTTGGGGCTAGCGGGAGATTATACGCAGTATTTT
D gene: TRBD1; J gene: TRBJ1-4; V gene: TRBV29-1; clone size: .; CDR3 protein: CSGLQGRDEKLFF; CDR3 DNA: TGCAGCGGTCTACAGGGGAGAGATGAAAAACTGTTTTTT
D gene: TRBD1; J gene: TRBJ2-5; V gene: TRBV2; clone size: .; CDR3 protein: CASSAHRGREETQYF; CDR3 DNA: TGTGCCAGCAGTGCGCACAGGGGGCGCGAAGAGACCCAGTACTTC
D gene: .; J gene: TRBJ1-1; V gene: TRBV6-5; clone size: .; CDR3 protein: CASTPPGHSLTEAFF; CDR3 DNA: TGTGCCAGCACACCACCGGGACATTCCTTAACTGAAGCTTTCTTT
D gene: .; J gene: TRBJ2-3; V gene: TRBV7-9; clone size: .; CDR3 protein: CASHRGIQDTQYF; CDR3 DNA: TGTGCCAGCCATAGGGGGATCCAAGATACGCAGTATTTT
D gene: .; J gene: TRBJ2-3; V gene: TRBV5-1; clone size: .; CDR3 protein: CASSPASGDTQYF; CDR3 DNA: TGCGCCAGCAGCCCCGCATCAGGGGATACGCAGTATTTT
D gene: .; J gene: TRBJ2-2; V gene: TRBV5-1; clone size: .; CDR3 protein: CASSWASNTGELFF; CDR3 DNA: TGCGCCAGCAGCTGGGCATCGAACACCGGGGAGCTGTTTTTT
D gene: TRBD1; J gene: TRBJ2-7; V gene: TRBV6-2/TRBV6-3; clone size: .; CDR3 protein: CASSYFPSPDRGTINEQYF; CDR3 DNA: TGTGCCAGCAGTTACTTTCCGTCCCCCGACAGGGGGACAATAAACGAGCAGTACTTC
D gene: .; J gene: TRBJ1-4; V gene: TRBV7-9; clone size: .; CDR3 protein: CASQLEEVNEKLFF; CDR3 DNA: TGTGCCAGCCAACTGGAGGAGGTTAATGAAAAACTGTTTTTT
D gene: .; J gene: TRBJ2-7; V gene: TRBV20-1; clone size: .; CDR3 protein: CSGWANEQYF; CDR3 DNA: TGCAGTGGGTGGGCGAACGAGCAGTACTTC
D gene: TRBD1; J gene: TRBJ2-5; V gene: TRBV6-1; clone size: few; CDR3 protein: CASSESRTGSMKTQYF; CDR3 DNA: TGTGCCAGCAGTGAATCTAGGACAGGGAGTATGAAGACCCAGTACTTC
D gene: .; J gene: TRBJ2-2; V gene: TRBV5-1; clone size: .; CDR3 protein: CASSPSWNTGELFF; CDR3 DNA: TGCGCCAGCAGCCCGAGCTGGAACACCGGGGAGCTGTTTTTT
D gene: .; J gene: TRBJ2-1; V gene: TRBV18; clone size: .; CDR3 protein: CASSPPGRDNEQFF; CDR3 DNA: TGTGCCAGCTCACCACCGGGCAGGGACAATGAGCAGTTCTTC
D gene: TRBD1; J gene: TRBJ2-1; V gene: TRBV5-1; clone size: .; CDR3 protein: CASSYGQGNEQFF; CDR3 DNA: TGCGCCAGCAGCTACGGACAGGGAAATGAGCAGTTCTTC
D gene: .; J gene: TRBJ1-3; V gene: TRBV6-6; clone size: .; CDR3 protein: CASSYRQVDGNTIYF; CDR3 DNA: TGTGCCAGCAGTTACAGGCAGGTCGACGGAAACACCATATATTTT
D gene: .; J gene: TRBJ1-1; V gene: TRBV5-1; clone size: .; CDR3 protein: CASSSSGKMNTEAFF; CDR3 DNA: TGCGCCAGCAGCTCCTCAGGGAAAATGAACACTGAAGCTTTCTTT
D gene: .; J gene: TRBJ2-3; V gene: TRBV19; clone size: .; CDR3 protein: CASSIGENTQYF; CDR3 DNA: TGTGCCAGTAGTATCGGGGAGAATACGCAGTATTTT
D gene: .; J gene: TRBJ2-5; V gene: TRBV19; clone size: once; CDR3 protein: CASRSTLSGETQYF; CDR3 DNA: TGTGCCAGTAGGTCTACCCTTTCCGGAGAGACCCAGTACTTC
D gene: .; J gene: TRBJ2-7; V gene: TRBV28; clone size: .; CDR3 protein: CASSLLGYPSSYEQYF; CDR3 DNA: TGTGCCAGCAGTTTATTGGGCTACCCGTCCTCCTACGAGCAGTACTTC
D gene: TRBD1; J gene: TRBJ1-2; V gene: TRBV5-5; clone size: .; CDR3 protein: CASSWWTGEPYGYTF; CDR3 DNA: TGTGCCAGCAGCTGGTGGACAGGAGAGCCCTATGGCTACACCTTC
D gene: TRBD1; J gene: TRBJ1-2; V gene: TRBV27; clone size: .; CDR3 protein: CASSFVDRGRYTF; CDR3 DNA: TGTGCCAGCAGTTTTGTGGACAGGGGGCGATACACCTTC
D gene: TRBD2; J gene: TRBJ2-3; V gene: TRBV28; clone size: .; CDR3 protein: CASGTSGRASTDTQYF; CDR3 DNA: TGTGCCAGTGGGACTAGCGGGAGGGCCAGCACAGATACGCAGTATTTT
D gene: .; J gene: TRBJ1-4; V gene: TRBV7-9; clone size: .; CDR3 protein: CASSLSGMSEKLFF; CDR3 DNA: TGTGCCAGCAGCTTATCAGGGATGTCGGAAAAACTGTTTTTT